Given below is one T cell receptor (beta chain) in context. These data are taken from a study of blood T cell repertoires in COVID-19. On the study more broadly: Sample material is recorded as cDNA or gDNA derived from T cells, B-cell-depleted T cells, or PBMCs.

The ends lost 5 bases at V and 0 bases at J; junction bases unmatched: 7. Germline loops: CDR1 MNHNY, CDR2 SVGAGI (reference sequence). The CDR3 length is 17 residues. Original data processing: Reference gene primer amplification gave nucleated cell count estimates. Measured with immunoSEQ multiplex PCR; TCRdb has only the in-frame clones, and not every one. V and J calls and clone size are as listed in that table; D and trimming were resolved from the DNA. This table has about 100,000 clones, 91% appearing once. The receptor comes from a man aged 55 to 70 with acute or convalescent COVID-19. This chain joins TRBV6-6 and TRBJ1-2; 12 bases agree with TRBD1. The sample consisted of peripheral blood. The CDR3: CASSPGTGGLTNYGYTF. CDR3 bases: TGTGCCAGCAGTCCCGGGACAGGGGGCTTGACTAACTATGGCTACACCTTC.